Following are 28 T cell receptor beta chains from one sample sequenced in a study of response to subunit inactivated influenza vaccine. TCRdb reprocessed the RT-PCR reads with MiXCR, giving one entry per CDR3 protein. In the table there are just over 300,000 distinct CDR3 sequences, roughly 22% of which are singletons. The sample in question was PBMCs from blood, obtained approximately 20 months after vaccination. These receptors were taken from a man aged 50-75 years who received an inactivated influenza vaccine.

This clonotype was found a few times. This chain uses TRBV5-1 with TRBJ1-1; no reliable D call. The germline V and J ends were trimmed by 0 bases and 3 bases, with 12 bases remaining between them. The CDR3 is made up of 15 amino acids. The germline V gene has CDR1 SGHRS and CDR2 YFSETQ. The CDR3 DNA follows: TGCGCCAGCAGCTTGGTGGGCGGGTTTGACACTGAAGCTTTCTTT. It translates to CASSLVGGFDTEAFF.

This clonotype was observed a handful of times. This sequence joins TRBV4-2 and TRBJ2-7, with 8 positions matching TRBD2. Germline loops: CDR1 LGHNA, CDR2 YNFKEQ. The junction had 8 bases not matched to a gene; V was cut back by 0 bases and J by 4 bases. CDR3 size: 16 residues. In DNA, the CDR3 is TGTGCCAGCAGCCAAGAGTGGCCTAGCGGGTATTACGAGCAGTACTTC. Translation gives CASSQEWPSGYYEQYF.

Only a few counts were recorded for this clonotype. The chain couples TRBV5-4 to TRBJ2-3, with TRBD2 as a possible D gene (6 bases). The CDR3 is made up of 17 amino acids. CDR1 SGHNT and CDR2 YYREEE come from the germline V gene (reference sequence). Trimming shortened V by 3 bases and J by 0 bases, and 17 bases separated the two germline ends. CDR3 sequence (DNA): TGTGCCAGCAGCTCGATTGGAGGGCTTACTAGCACAGATACGCAGTATTTT. This gives the protein CASSSIGGLTSTDTQYF.

Only a few counts were recorded for this clonotype. The rearrangement links TRBV10-3 to TRBJ2-7; 10 bases are a match to TRBD2. Trimming at V came to 9 bases and at J to 3 bases, leaving 5 bases not matched to a gene. The CDR3 extends over 13 amino acids. CDR1 and CDR2 (germline): ENHRY, SYGVKD. The DNA of the CDR3 is TGTGCCATACGGACTAGCGGCGACTACGAGCAGTACTTC. Translation gives CAIRTSGDYEQYF.

This rearrangement joins TRBV20-1 to TRBJ2-1, with 13 positions matching TRBD2. The CDR3 has 15 amino acids. Germline V gene data show CDR1 as DFQATT and CDR2 as SNEGSKA (reference sequence). J was trimmed by 3 bases and V by 6 bases; bases with no gene match: 5. The CDR3 region is CSAVRLAGGYNEQFF. The CDR3 DNA is TGCAGTGCGGTAAGACTAGCGGGAGGCTACAATGAGCAGTTCTTC.

This clonotype was seen only once. In DNA form, the CDR3 reads TGCGCCAGCAGCCAAAGTGCGGTTAACACTGAAGCTTTCTTT. It encodes CASSQSAVNTEAFF. The chain is built from TRBV4-3 and TRBJ1-1, with unresolved D. The germline CDR1 and CDR2 sequences are LGHNA and YSLEER. Trimming left V 2 bases short and J 2 bases short, with 9 bases between. This CDR3 spans 14 amino acids.

This clonotype was observed a few times. V usage is TRBV6-5 and J usage is TRBJ1-1; D remains ambiguous. This CDR3 has 15 residues. Germline V gene data show CDR1 as MNHEY and CDR2 as SVGAGI. Deletions cut 0 bases from V and 2 bases from J, with 10 bases between. The CDR3 spells CASSYSPDGNTEAFF. CDR3 DNA sequence: TGTGCCAGCAGTTACTCGCCCGACGGAAACACTGAAGCTTTCTTT.

This clonotype was counted many times. The V and J genes are TRBV5-1 and TRBJ1-1; perhaps TRBD1 as D (5 bases). CDR1 SGHRS and CDR2 YFSETQ come from the germline V gene. The CDR3 is 14 residues long. With 3 bases removed from V and 1 base from J, the gap between germline ends came to 10 bases. The CDR3 loop reads CASSSLDKNTEAFF. The CDR3 DNA sequence: TGCGCCAGCAGCTCCCTGGACAAGAACACTGAAGCTTTCTTT.

The V call is TRBV5-5, the J call TRBJ2-7; 8 nucleotides align to TRBD1. The CDR3 runs to 17 residues. V dropped 0 bases and J dropped 2; count of bases not matched to a gene: 10. Germline V gives CDR1 SGHKS, CDR2 YYEKEE (reference sequence). This chain's CDR3 is CASSLVGRQGKPYEQYF. The CDR3 DNA sequence: TGTGCCAGCAGCTTGGTGGGAAGACAGGGGAAGCCCTACGAGCAGTACTTC.

The V and J genes are TRBV14 and TRBJ2-3; the D gene is possibly TRBD1 (5 bases). CDR3 length: 11 residues. V lost 3 bases to trimming and J lost 11 bases, with 9 bases between them. Germline lookup yields CDR1 SGHDN and CDR2 FVKESK. CDR3 residues: CASSQTAEQYF. DNA for the CDR3: TGTGCCAGCAGCCAGACAGCCGAGCAGTATTTT.

The V and J genes are TRBV5-1 and TRBJ2-7; the match to TRBD2 covers 8 bases. The CDR3 extends over 14 amino acids. From germline, CDR1 is SGHRS and CDR2 YFSETQ. Trimming cost V 5 bases and J 5 bases; bases outside gene matches: 9. The CDR3 bases are TGCGCCAGCAGTTCGGCGGGGGGCGTCGACGAGCAGTACTTC. It yields the protein CASSSAGGVDEQYF.

This clonotype was seen only a few times. The J gene is TRBJ1-4, the V gene TRBV27; possibly TRBD1 for D (6 bases). V shed 1 base and J shed 6 bases, with 9 bases lying between them. This CDR3 spans 14 amino acids. Germline CDR1 and CDR2: MNHEY and SMNVEV (reference sequence). The CDR3 DNA sequence: TGTGCCAGCAGTTTATTGGGGGCTGATGAAAAACTGTTTTTT. Protein: CASSLLGADEKLFF.

This clonotype was counted once. V usage is TRBV5-1 and J usage is TRBJ2-3; D call uncertain. V was cut by 4 bases and J by 6 bases, with 12 bases left in between. The CDR3 is made up of 13 amino acids. Germline values: CDR1 SGHRS, CDR2 YFSETQ. CDR3 in amino acids: CASSDAPRDTQYF. The CDR3 nucleotides read TGCGCCAGCAGCGATGCCCCACGGGATACGCAGTATTTT.

The chain couples TRBV28 to TRBJ1-4; no definite D call. Germline V gives CDR1 MDHEN, CDR2 SYDVKM. The CDR3 covers 15 residues. The V and J ends lost 4 bases and 4 bases respectively, with 13 bases between them. The CDR3 DNA reads as TGTGCCAGCAGTTCTCTGACTGTCGGTAATGAAAAACTGTTTTTT. It translates to CASSSLTVGNEKLFF.

CDR3 residues: CASSGTRGVHTGELFF. The DNA of the CDR3 is TGTGCCAGCAGCGGTACAAGGGGTGTGCACACCGGGGAGCTGTTTTTT. The rearrangement links TRBV5-4 to TRBJ2-2; TRBD1 is a possible D gene (5 bases). With 4 bases removed from V and 3 bases from J, the gap between germline ends came to 16 bases. The CDR3 contains 16 residues. In germline, CDR1 is SGHNT, CDR2 YYREEE (reference sequence).

This clonotype was detected only a few times. The rearrangement uses TRBV11-2 and TRBJ2-1; 9 bases match TRBD1. V was clipped by 2 bases and J by 10 bases; unmatched bases: 6. The germline CDR1 and CDR2 sequences are SGHAT and FQNNGV. The CDR3 is made up of 14 amino acids. In nucleotides, the CDR3 is TGTGCCAGCAGCTTACTACAGGGGGCGATGGAGCAGTTCTTC. As protein: CASSLLQGAMEQFF.

This clonotype was counted only a few times. The chain has TRBV12-3 or TRBV12-4 and TRBJ1-1, with D possibly being TRBD1 (6 bases). Trimming cost V 3 bases and J 5 bases, with 13 bases left between them. The CDR3 extends over 14 amino acids. The CDR3 DNA follows: TGTGCCAGCAGTTTGGGGGGGCCTTGGACTGAAGCTTTCTTT. Translated, it gives CASSLGGPWTEAFF.

J is TRBJ2-5 and V is TRBV14, with D unresolved. This CDR3 region has 12 residues. Trimming took 0 bases from V and 10 from J, leaving 9 bases between them. The germline V gene encodes CDR1 SGHDN and CDR2 FVKESK. Written as DNA, the CDR3 is TGTGCCAGCAGCCAAGAAGCAGAGGACCAGTACTTC. It encodes CASSQEAEDQYF.

The table lists this clonotype with many counts. The V gene is TRBV7-2, the J gene TRBJ1-1; possible D gene TRBD1, 5 bases. The CDR3 is made up of 17 amino acids. V dropped 4 bases and J dropped 1 base, with 19 bases sitting between them. CDR1 SGHTA and CDR2 FQGNSA come from the germline V gene. The chain's CDR3 is CASSYQRQKPTNTEAFF. The CDR3 nucleotides read TGTGCCAGCAGCTATCAACGACAGAAACCCACGAACACTGAAGCTTTCTTT.

This clonotype has just a few counts. The V gene is TRBV7-9, the J gene TRBJ2-3, with D perhaps TRBD1 or TRBD2 (5 bases each). The ends were cut back, 6 bases at V and 4 bases at J, with 20 bases in the middle. Germline CDR1 SEHNR, CDR2 FQNEAQ (reference sequence). The CDR3 has 16 residues. CDR3 sequence reads: CASRNPIGVGADTQYF. In DNA, the CDR3 is TGTGCCAGCAGAAATCCCATCGGGGTAGGGGCAGATACGCAGTATTTT.

This clonotype was picked up a small number of times. The V gene is TRBV4-2, the J gene TRBJ1-4, with D possibly being TRBD1 (5 bases). Deletions cut 4 bases from V and 3 bases from J, with 12 bases between. Germline lookup yields CDR1 LGHNA and CDR2 YNFKEQ. The CDR3 covers 15 residues. The CDR3 sequence: CASSPGAGANEKLFF. DNA of the CDR3: TGTGCCAGCAGCCCCGGGGCCGGGGCTAATGAAAAACTGTTTTTT.

The V and J genes are TRBV19 and TRBJ1-4; D is unresolved. The germline gives CDR1 LNHDA, CDR2 SQIVND (reference sequence). The CDR3 totals 17 residues. V was cut by 3 bases and J by 5 bases, with 19 bases left in between. CDR3 nucleotide sequence: TGTGCCAGTAGTATTTCAAGCCGGCGTCGGCCAAATGAAAAACTGTTTTTT. Residues: CASSISSRRRPNEKLFF. Full variable domain (missing parts from reference TRBV19 and TRBJ1-4): DGGITQSPKYLFRKEGQNVTLSCEQNLNHDAMYWYRQDPGQGLRLIYYSQIVNDFQKGDIAEGYSVSREKKESFPLTVTSAQKNPTAFYLCASSISSRRRPNEKLFFGSGTQLSVL.

The chain links TRBV10-3 to TRBJ2-1; 8 nucleotides line up with TRBD2. Germline V gene lookup returns CDR1 ENHRY and CDR2 SYGVKD. This CDR3 is 15 amino acids long. The junction had 8 bases not matched to a gene; V was cut back by 6 bases and J by 4 bases. CDR3 residues: CAISPYGTSYNEQFF. CDR3 nucleotide sequence: TGTGCCATCAGCCCTTACGGGACTAGTTACAATGAGCAGTTCTTC.

This clonotype showed up just a few times. The chain has TRBV27 and TRBJ2-3; D is undetermined. CDR1 and CDR2 (germline): MNHEY, SMNVEV (reference sequence). This CDR3 spans 15 amino acids. Trimming took off 0 bases at V and 5 bases at J, with 12 bases between the two ends. The CDR3 coding sequence is TGTGCCAGCAGTTTATCGTTGGGAAGACTAGATACGCAGTATTTT. Protein product: CASSLSLGRLDTQYF.

This sequence joins TRBV3-1 and TRBJ2-7; TRBD2 aligns across 9 bases. V shed 5 bases, J shed 0 bases, and the junction held 2 bases outside the gene matches. The germline CDR1 and CDR2 sequences are LGHDT and YNNKEL (reference sequence). CDR3 length: 14 residues. CDR3 residues: CASSTSGHSYEQYF. CDR3 coding DNA: TGTGCCAGCAGCACTAGCGGGCACTCCTACGAGCAGTACTTC.

The chain carries TRBV25-1 and TRBJ2-1; D gene ambiguous. Trimming shortened V by 1 base and J by 0 bases, and 10 bases separated the two germline ends. This CDR3 has 16 amino acids. Germline CDR1 is MGHDK and CDR2 is SYGVNS. The CDR3 protein is CASSESTLHSYNEQFF. CDR3 DNA: TGTGCCAGCAGTGAATCCACGTTACACTCCTACAATGAGCAGTTCTTC.

This clonotype was seen only a few times. The chain links TRBV7-2 to TRBJ1-6; 9 bases map to TRBD1. In germline, CDR1 is SGHTA, CDR2 FQGNSA. The CDR3 is made up of 16 amino acids. J was trimmed by 9 bases and V by 0 bases; bases with no gene match: 6. The CDR3 DNA reads as TGTGCCAGCAGCTTAGCAGGGACAGGGATAAGTTCACCCCTCCACTTT. It codes for CASSLAGTGISSPLHF.

This clonotype was recorded many times. This chain links TRBV25-1 with TRBJ1-1, with unresolved D. V lost 7 bases and J 1 base, leaving 10 bases between the germline ends. Germline V gives CDR1 MGHDK, CDR2 SYGVNS. The CDR3 is 13 amino acids. CDR3 DNA: TGTGCCAGCAATCGAGGGAGGAACACTGAAGCTTTCTTT. This sequence encodes CASNRGRNTEAFF.